A selection of T cell receptor beta chains follows, all from one sample in a study of blood T cell repertoires in COVID-19. Sequencing used immunoSEQ multiplex PCR; TCRdb keeps in-frame clones, though not all of them. The repertoire holds 400,000 to 550,000 clones, with 80% to 90% as singletons. The source material was peripheral blood. The receptors here all came from a woman aged 25 to 45 with acute or convalescent COVID-19. The CDR3 runs from the conserved cysteine through the conserved F or W. The D gene is left open where the match is weak. The listing skips clone size in some rows; elsewhere it reads once, few, many or a size class.

D gene	clone size	V gene	J gene	CDR3 protein	CDR3 DNA
-	-	TRBV28	TRBJ1-3	CASSPRFVGLRNTIYF	TGTGCCAGCAGCCCCCGGTTTGTGGGCTTACGAAACACCATATATTTT
-	-	TRBV5-1	TRBJ2-5	CASSLKGVETQYF	TGCGCCAGCAGCTTGAAGGGGGTTGAGACCCAGTACTTC
-	-	TRBV5-4	TRBJ1-2	CASSLGGGYGYTF	TGTGCCAGCAGCTTGGGGGGAGGCTATGGCTACACCTTC
-	-	TRBV4-1	TRBJ2-3	CASSQDWWKQGETDTQYF	TGCGCCAGCAGCCAAGATTGGTGGAAACAGGGCGAGACAGATACGCAGTATTTT
-	-	TRBV6-5	TRBJ2-2	CATLRTVRTGELFF	TGTGCCACCCTCCGCACAGTGCGCACCGGGGAGCTGTTTTTT
TRBD1	-	TRBV29-1	TRBJ2-2	CSVEGQGGAGELFF	TGCAGCGTGGAGGGACAGGGGGGAGCCGGGGAGCTGTTTTTT
TRBD1	-	TRBV18	TRBJ2-1	CASSPRDRATDEQFF	TGTGCCAGCTCACCACGAGACAGGGCTACCGATGAGCAGTTCTTC
-	-	TRBV4-1	TRBJ2-7	CASSPGGNYEQYF	TGCGCCAGCAGCCCTGGGGGGAACTACGAGCAGTACTTC
-	-	TRBV5-1	TRBJ1-3	CASSRRDSAISGNTIYF	TGCGCCAGCAGCCGGCGGGACTCAGCGATCTCTGGAAACACCATATATTTT
-	-	TRBV28	TRBJ2-5	CASSFAGSHQETQYF	TGTGCCAGCAGTTTTGCTGGTAGTCACCAAGAGACCCAGTACTTC
TRBD2	-	TRBV5-6	TRBJ2-3	CASMALAGGRLDTQYF	TGTGCCAGCATGGCCCTAGCGGGGGGACGCTTAGATACGCAGTATTTT
TRBD2	-	TRBV18	TRBJ2-7	CASSMGLAGYHYEQYF	TGTGCCAGCTCAATGGGACTAGCGGGGTACCATTACGAGCAGTACTTC
-	once	TRBV12-5	TRBJ2-2	CASGLVLKEELGTGELFF	TGTGCTAGTGGTTTGGTACTGAAGGAGGAGCTCGGCACCGGGGAGCTGTTTTTT
TRBD1	-	TRBV19	TRBJ1-6	CASSTRGQGASPLHF	TGTGCCAGTAGTACTCGTGGACAGGGGGCGTCACCCCTCCACTTT
TRBD2	-	TRBV20-1	TRBJ2-1	CSASSGLVGSDEQFF	TGCAGTGCTAGTTCGGGACTAGTAGGTTCGGATGAGCAGTTCTTC
TRBD1	-	TRBV5-1	TRBJ1-2	CASRKGTGYGYTF	TGCGCCAGCAGGAAAGGGACAGGATATGGCTACACCTTC
-	-	TRBV19	TRBJ2-2	CASSPPNGELFF	TGTGCCAGTAGTCCCCCCAACGGGGAGCTGTTTTTT
-	-	TRBV10-3	TRBJ1-6	CAISELEDSPLHF	TGTGCCATCAGTGAGTTGGAGGATTCACCCCTCCACTTT
-	-	TRBV15	TRBJ1-4	CATSRVQIATNEKLFF	TGTGCCACCAGCAGAGTACAGATTGCAACTAATGAAAAACTGTTTTTT
-	-	TRBV5-6	TRBJ2-1	CASSSRRTLSNEQFF	TGTGCCAGCAGCTCGCGACGGACACTTAGCAATGAGCAGTTCTTC
-	-	TRBV2	TRBJ2-7	CASSESRGAYEQYF	TGTGCCAGCAGTGAATCCAGGGGAGCCTACGAGCAGTACTTC
-	-	TRBV9	TRBJ1-1	CASSVGRAYMNTEAFF	TGTGCCAGCAGCGTAGGGAGAGCCTACATGAACACTGAAGCTTTCTTT
-	-	TRBV4-1	TRBJ2-7	CASSQDNGLILTYEQYF	TGCGCCAGCAGCCAAGATAATGGACTAATCCTCACCTACGAGCAGTACTTC
-	-	TRBV7-2	TRBJ2-2	CASSPSIGELFF	TGTGCCAGCAGCCCCTCTATCGGGGAGCTGTTTTTT
TRBD1	-	TRBV30	TRBJ2-2	CAWSRDRGFSGELFF	TGTGCCTGGAGCCGGGACAGGGGTTTTTCCGGGGAGCTGTTTTTT
-	-	TRBV14	TRBJ2-1	CASSQDLSLNEQFF	TGTGCCAGCAGCCAAGATCTCAGTCTCAATGAGCAGTTCTTC
-	many	TRBV3-1/TRBV3-2	TRBJ2-3	CASSHRGGDTQYF	TGTGCCAGCAGCCATCGCGGCGGCGATACGCAGTATTTT
TRBD1	-	TRBV30	TRBJ1-3	CAWADRGLSGNTIYF	TGTGCCTGGGCGGACAGGGGGCTCTCTGGAAACACCATATATTTT
TRBD1	-	TRBV5-4	TRBJ2-4	CASSLGQDRAKNIQYF	TGTGCCAGCAGCTTAGGACAGGATAGGGCCAAAAACATTCAGTACTTC
-	-	TRBV6-1	TRBJ1-2	CASSETWGFGYTF	TGTGCCAGCAGTGAAACATGGGGCTTTGGCTACACCTTC
TRBD2	-	TRBV7-2	TRBJ2-1	CASSLDGGAHDEQFF	TGTGCCAGCAGCCTCGACGGGGGGGCCCACGATGAGCAGTTCTTC
TRBD2	-	TRBV30	TRBJ2-1	CAWSVPGLAGGRQFF	TGTGCCTGGAGTGTACCAGGGCTAGCGGGGGGCCGACAGTTCTTC
-	-	TRBV7-2	TRBJ1-1	CASSLNNRHYNTEAFF	TGTGCCAGCAGCCTCAATAACAGGCATTATAACACTGAAGCTTTCTTT
-	-	TRBV30	TRBJ2-2	CAWSGSPFSGELFF	TGTGCCTGGAGCGGGTCCCCTTTTTCCGGGGAGCTGTTTTTT
TRBD1	-	TRBV7-9	TRBJ1-1	CASGGDREREAFF	TGTGCCAGCGGGGGCGACAGGGAGCGTGAAGCTTTCTTT
TRBD1	-	TRBV6-5	TRBJ1-6	CASRETGAHSPLHF	TGTGCCAGCAGAGAGACAGGGGCGCATTCACCCCTCCACTTT
-	-	TRBV30	TRBJ1-5	CAWSGGVDYQPQHF	TGTGCCTGGAGTGGGGGGGTAGACTATCAGCCCCAGCATTTT
-	-	TRBV6-5	TRBJ1-5	CASRPQGLSNQPQHF	TGTGCCAGCAGACCTCAGGGGTTGAGCAATCAGCCCCAGCATTTT
-	-	TRBV7-6	TRBJ2-1	CASSLYEGGPSEQFF	TGTGCCAGCAGCTTATATGAGGGGGGGCCAAGTGAGCAGTTCTTC
-	-	TRBV4-1	TRBJ1-5	CASSLSAGASNQPQHF	TGCGCCAGCAGCCTAAGCGCAGGGGCAAGCAATCAGCCCCAGCATTTT
-	-	TRBV30	TRBJ2-6	CAWNWGETTGANVLTF	TGTGCCTGGAACTGGGGGGAGACTACGGGGGCCAACGTCCTGACTTTC
-	-	TRBV7-6	TRBJ1-5	CASSLSGYSNQPQHF	TGTGCCAGCAGCTTAAGCGGTTATAGCAATCAGCCCCAGCATTTT
-	-	TRBV27	TRBJ1-2	CASSLSGGVGDGYTF	TGTGCCAGCAGTTTATCAGGGGGTGTGGGGGATGGCTACACCTTC
-	-	TRBV9	TRBJ2-7	CASSAGPGGYEQYF	TGTGCCAGCAGCGCCGGTCCCGGCGGATACGAGCAGTACTTC
-	-	TRBV6-5	TRBJ1-5	CASRRGLSQPQHF	TGTGCCAGCAGGAGGGGACTTAGTCAGCCCCAGCATTTT
-	-	TRBV5-6	TRBJ1-4	CASSLERGNEKLFF	TGTGCCAGCAGCTTGGAAAGGGGCAATGAAAAACTGTTTTTT
-	-	TRBV28	TRBJ2-1	CASSLVGAPASDEQFF	TGTGCCAGCAGTTTAGTTGGGGCCCCAGCTAGCGATGAGCAGTTCTTC
-	-	TRBV27	TRBJ1-5	CASSLGHGGLGGNQPQHF	TGTGCCAGCAGTTTAGGGCACGGGGGGCTTGGGGGCAATCAGCCCCAGCATTTT
-	-	TRBV30	TRBJ1-2	CAWSVQLGGFNGYTF	TGTGCCTGGAGTGTACAGCTAGGAGGGTTCAATGGCTACACCTTC
TRBD1	-	TRBV5-1	TRBJ1-2	CASLGQGAYGYTF	TGCGCCAGCCTGGGACAGGGAGCCTATGGCTACACCTTC
TRBD2	-	TRBV2	TRBJ2-7	CASSVASGAYEQYF	TGTGCCAGCAGTGTGGCTAGCGGAGCCTACGAGCAGTACTTC